The text below deals with one T cell receptor beta chain. Its antigen is unknown. The record originates from a study of OX40 agonist ivuxolimab in advanced cancers. For the study at large: Mean age 60 years, range roughly 23 to 79; about 81% male. Findings of the study overall: Expanded peripheral T cells had an undetermined antigen specificity. There were, on average, more expanded clones in CD8+ T cells than in CD4+.

Anyone with autoimmune disease history or systemic immunosuppression was excluded. Germline CDR1 LNHDA, CDR2 SQIVND (reference sequence). Trimming at V came to 8 bases and at J to 10 bases, leaving 4 bases not matched to a gene. The CDR3 loop spans 12 amino acids. Profiling relied on immunoSEQ multiplex PCR, and the TCRdb table lists in-frame clones only, not all of them. The sample holds some 50,000 clones, 70% to 90% seen once. This material consisted of CD4+ or CD8+ T cells sorted from blood, taken in a trial of the OX40 agonist ivuxolimab. This chain links TRBV19 with TRBJ1-6; 8 bases map to TRBD1. The receptor comes from an adult with an advanced solid tumor such as melanoma, head and neck, liver or kidney cancer. As DNA, the CDR3 is TGTGCCAGTGGACAGGGCGGCTCACCCCTCCACTTT. It yields the protein CASGQGGSPLHF.